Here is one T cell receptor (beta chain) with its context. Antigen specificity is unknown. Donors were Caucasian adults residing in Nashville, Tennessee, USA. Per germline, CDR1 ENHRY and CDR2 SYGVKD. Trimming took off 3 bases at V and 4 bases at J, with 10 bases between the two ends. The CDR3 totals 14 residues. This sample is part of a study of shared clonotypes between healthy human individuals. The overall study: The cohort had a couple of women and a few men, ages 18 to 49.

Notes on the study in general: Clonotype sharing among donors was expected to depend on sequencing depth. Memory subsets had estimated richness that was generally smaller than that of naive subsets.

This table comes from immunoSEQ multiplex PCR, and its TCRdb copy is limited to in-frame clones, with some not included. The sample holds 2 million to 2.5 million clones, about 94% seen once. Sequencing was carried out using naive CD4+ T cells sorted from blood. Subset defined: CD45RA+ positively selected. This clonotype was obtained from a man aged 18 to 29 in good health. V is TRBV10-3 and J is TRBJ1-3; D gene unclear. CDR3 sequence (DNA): TGTGCCATCAGTGATGGTAGGCTAGGAAACACCATATATTTT. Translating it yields CAISDGRLGNTIYF.